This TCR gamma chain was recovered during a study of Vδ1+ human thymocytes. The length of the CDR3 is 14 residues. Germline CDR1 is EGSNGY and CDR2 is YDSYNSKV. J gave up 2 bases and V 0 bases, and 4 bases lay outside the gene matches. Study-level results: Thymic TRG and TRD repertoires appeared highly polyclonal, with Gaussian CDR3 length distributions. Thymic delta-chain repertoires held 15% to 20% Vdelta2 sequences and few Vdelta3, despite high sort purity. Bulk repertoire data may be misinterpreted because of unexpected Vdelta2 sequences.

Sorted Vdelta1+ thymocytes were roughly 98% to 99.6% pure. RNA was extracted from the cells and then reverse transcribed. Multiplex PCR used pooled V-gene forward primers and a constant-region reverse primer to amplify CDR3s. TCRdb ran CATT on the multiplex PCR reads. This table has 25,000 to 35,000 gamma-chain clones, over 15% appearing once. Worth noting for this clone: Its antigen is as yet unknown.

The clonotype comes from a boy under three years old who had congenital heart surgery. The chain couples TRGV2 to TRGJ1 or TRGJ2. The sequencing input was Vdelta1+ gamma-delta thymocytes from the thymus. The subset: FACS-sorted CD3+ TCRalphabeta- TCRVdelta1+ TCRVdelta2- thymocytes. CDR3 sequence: CATWDGLYYYKKLF. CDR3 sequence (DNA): TGTGCCACCTGGGACGGGCTGTATTATTATAAGAAACTCTTT.